This TCR beta chain was captured by sequencing in a study of T cells in Graves' hyperthyroidism and ophthalmopathy. The germline V gene has CDR1 KGHSH and CDR2 LQKENI. The CDR3 is 16 amino acids. V shed 4 bases and J 6 bases; nucleotides not matched to a gene: 7. RNA transcripts were the template for amplifying TCR beta CDR3 regions. The study used the HTBI primer set for a first-round RT-PCR of the TCR CDR3. TCRdb re-analysed the multiplex PCR reads in MiXCR, keeping a single row per CDR3 protein. The sample has some 370,000 distinct CDR3 sequences, around 15% seen once. In its sample, this clonotype was seen many times. The study left out patients who had uncontrolled infection, other autoimmune disease, pregnancy or lactation. More than 9.5 ml fresh peripheral blood yielded the PBMCs.

Specimen: blood. This sequence was found in a man aged 50-60 years with Graves' ophthalmopathy. The rearrangement joins TRBV18 to TRBJ2-3; 13 bases are a match to TRBD2. CDR3 DNA: TGTGCCAGCTCACATGGACTAGCGGGAGTATCGGATACGCAGTATTTT. Its protein product is CASSHGLAGVSDTQYF. Using reference TRBV18 and TRBJ2-3 for the parts outside the CDR3, the full variable domain is NAGVMQNPRHLVRRRGQEARLRCSPMKGHSHVYWYRQLPEEGLKFMVYLQKENIIDESGMPKERFSAEFPKEGPSILRIQQVVRGDSAAYFCASSHGLAGVSDTQYFGPGTRLTVL.